This T cell receptor beta chain derives from a study of T-cell reconstitution after alpha-beta-depleted transplantation in children. The CDR3 is 15 amino acids. Looked up from germline, CDR1 is WSHSY and CDR2 is SAAADI. With 5 bases clipped from V and 3 bases from J, the junction kept 5 bases outside the gene matches. Ten or more counts support this clonotype. A TCRbeta library incorporating unique molecular identifiers was prepared. TCRdb fed the PCR reads into MiXCR, producing one record per CDR3 protein. In the table there are 200,000 to 250,000 distinct CDR3 sequences, under 13% of which are singletons.

This chain joins TRBV10-2 and TRBJ2-1; 9 positions agree with TRBD1. Sequenced here: PBMCs, sampled before TCRalphabeta/CD19-depleted stem cell transplant. The receptor's source is a child under two years old with acute myeloid leukemia, due to receive a stem cell transplant. As DNA, the CDR3 is TGCGCCAGCAGTAGGCAGACAGGGGGCTACAATGAGCAGTTCTTC. As protein: CASSRQTGGYNEQFF.